These 29 T cell receptor beta chains were all obtained from the same sample, sequenced in a study of blood T cell repertoires in COVID-19. TCRdb's copy holds only in-frame clones and misses some; the assay was immunoSEQ multiplex PCR. The sample lists 300,000 to 400,000 clones; about nine tenths were seen once. Sequencing input: peripheral blood. The receptors were gathered from a woman aged 25 to 45 with COVID-19, enrolled during active disease.

The rearrangement links TRBV14 to TRBJ2-2; tentative D call: TRBD1 (8 bases). The germline gives CDR1 SGHDN, CDR2 FVKESK. V was trimmed by 6 bases and J by 2 bases, leaving 16 bases between them. The CDR3 is made up of 16 amino acids. The CDR3 is CASRHSGTGNTGELFF. CDR3 in DNA: TGTGCCAGCAGGCACAGCGGGACAGGAAACACCGGGGAGCTGTTTTTT.

The chain couples TRBV5-5 to TRBJ2-3; 8 bases fit TRBD1. J gave up 6 bases and V 2 bases, and 5 bases lay outside the gene matches. CDR1 is SGHKS, CDR2 YYEKEE, per germline (reference sequence). The CDR3 runs 14 residues. CDR3 loop: CASSFTGGKDTQYF. In DNA form, the CDR3 reads TGTGCCAGCAGCTTTACAGGGGGTAAGGATACGCAGTATTTT.

This chain uses TRBV9 with TRBJ1-6; D gene unclear. Germline loops: CDR1 SGDLS, CDR2 YYNGEE. Trimming removed 0 bases from V and 5 bases from J, with 12 bases in between. The CDR3 is 16 residues long. The CDR3 bases are TGTGCCAGCAGCGTAGGGAGAGGAGGACATAATTCACCCCTCCACTTT. Its translation: CASSVGRGGHNSPLHF.

The chain employs TRBV28 and TRBJ1-1; D perhaps matches TRBD1 (5 bases). The V end lost 6 bases, the J end lost 1 base, and 15 bases lay between the germline ends. Germline V gives CDR1 MDHEN, CDR2 SYDVKM. This CDR3 comprises 15 residues. The DNA for the CDR3 is TGTGCCAGCAGCCCTCGCCGGCAGGGGAACACTGAAGCTTTCTTT. As protein: CASSPRRQGNTEAFF.

The J gene is TRBJ2-7, the V gene TRBV7-6; 7 bases line up with TRBD2. The CDR3 is 19 amino acids. Germline V lookup: CDR1 SGHVS, CDR2 FNYEAQ. V dropped 2 bases and J dropped 3; count of bases not matched to a gene: 19. DNA for the CDR3: TGTGCCAGCAGCTTAAGACTTATTGGGGGTCGGGAGGCTTTCTACGAGCAGTACTTC. Translated: CASSLRLIGGREAFYEQYF. Drawing the rest from reference TRBV7-6 and TRBJ2-7, the complete variable domain is GAGVSQSPRYKVTKRGQDVALRCDPISGHVSLYWYRQALGQGPEFLTYFNYEAQQDKSGLPNDRFSAERPEGSISTLTIQRTEQRDSAMYRCASSLRLIGGREAFYEQYFGPGTRLTVT.

This clone showed up just once. The V and J genes are TRBV27 and TRBJ1-1; perhaps TRBD1 as D (6 bases). This CDR3 spans 14 amino acids. CDR1 MNHEY and CDR2 SMNVEV come from the germline V gene (reference sequence). Trimming removed 1 base at V and 4 bases at J, with 10 bases between. The CDR3 DNA sequence: TGTGCCAGCAGTTTATTCGTAGGGGGCACTGAAGCTTTCTTT. It translates to CASSLFVGGTEAFF.

V gene TRBV7-3 combines with J gene TRBJ2-1, with D possibly TRBD2 on 6 matching bases. Germline-derived CDR1 and CDR2 are SGHTA and FQGTGA. Trimming removed 1 base at V and 2 bases at J, with 9 bases between. This CDR3 contains 15 residues. CDR3 residues: CASSLIGGTYNEQFF. The CDR3, as DNA: TGTGCCAGCAGCTTAATTGGCGGGACCTACAATGAGCAGTTCTTC. Full variable domain (outside the CDR3, taken from reference TRBV7-3 and TRBJ2-1): GAGVSQTPSNKVTEKGKYVELRCDPISGHTALYWYRQSLGQGPEFLIYFQGTGAADDSGLPNDRFFAVRPEGSVSTLKIQRTERGDSAVYLCASSLIGGTYNEQFFGPGTRLTVL.

This sequence joins TRBV2 and TRBJ1-4, with D possibly TRBD1 on 6 matching bases. The CDR3 extends over 15 amino acids. Germline values: CDR1 SNHLY, CDR2 FYNNEI. The V end lost 6 bases, the J end lost 2 bases, and 13 bases lay between the germline ends. The CDR3 sequence: CASSPGVGTNEKLFF. In nucleotides, the CDR3 is TGTGCCAGCAGCCCAGGGGTAGGGACTAATGAAAAACTGTTTTTT.

The chain couples TRBV24-1 to TRBJ2-6; 11 nucleotides line up with TRBD1. The CDR3 is made up of 17 amino acids. With V trimmed by 6 bases and J by 0 bases, 3 bases remained unmatched. The germline gives CDR1 KGHDR, CDR2 SFDVKD. CDR3 sequence (DNA): TGTGCCACCAGTCCGGGACAGGGGGTCTCTGGGGCCAACGTCCTGACTTTC. It is translated as CATSPGQGVSGANVLTF.

The rearrangement links TRBV3-1 (or the pseudogene TRBV3-2) to TRBJ1-1; 11 bases map to TRBD1. Trimming at V came to 1 base and at J to 3 bases, leaving 4 bases not matched to a gene. The CDR3 is 16 residues long. Germline loops: CDR1 LGHDT, CDR2 YNNKEL (reference sequence). This CDR3 reads CASSQGTGGGYTEAFF. The CDR3 DNA is TGTGCCAGCAGCCAAGGGACAGGGGGCGGGTACACTGAAGCTTTCTTT.

This clone occurred once. This chain joins TRBV5-1 and TRBJ1-1; 10 bases agree with TRBD1. Germline CDR1 is SGHRS and CDR2 is YFSETQ. V shed 2 bases and J 1 base; nucleotides not matched to a gene: 5. The CDR3 runs to 16 residues. Written as DNA, the CDR3 is TGCGCCAGCAGCTTCGGGACAGGGGAAGGGAACACTGAAGCTTTCTTT. This sequence encodes CASSFGTGEGNTEAFF.

V gene TRBV5-1 combines with J gene TRBJ2-5; 9 bases are shared with TRBD2. This CDR3 has 15 amino acids. Trimming took 4 bases from V and 1 from J; bases not matched to a gene: 5. Germline V CDR1 and CDR2: SGHRS, YFSETQ. In DNA, the CDR3 is TGCGCCAGCAGCCATCTGACTAGCGGCCAAGAGACCCAGTACTTC. Translation gives CASSHLTSGQETQYF.

The CDR3 sequence: CASRLGEGEGYTF. The CDR3, as DNA: TGTGCCAGCAGGCTAGGGGAGGGTGAAGGCTACACCTTC. This chain uses TRBV11-2 with TRBJ1-2, with D perhaps TRBD1 (5 bases). V lost 6 bases and J lost 8, with 16 bases in between. The germline V gene encodes CDR1 SGHAT and CDR2 FQNNGV. This CDR3 is built from 13 residues.

The V call is TRBV18, the J call TRBJ2-3; 7 bases align to TRBD1. CDR1 KGHSH and CDR2 LQKENI come from the germline V gene. CDR3 size: 14 residues. The V gene end was trimmed by 0 bases and the J gene end by 3 bases; junction bases not matched to a gene: 0. In nucleotides, the CDR3 is TGTGCCAGCTCACCACCGGGACAGACAGATACGCAGTATTTT. As protein: CASSPPGQTDTQYF.

The gene calls are TRBV21-1 and TRBJ2-1; TRBD2 reflects the table's D call only, with no check against the DNA. TRBV21-1 has pseudogene status. The CDR3 spans 18 residues. CDR3 bases: TGTGCCAGCAGCAAAGCAGTGGAGGGTCCAAGCTCCTACAATGAGCAGTTCTTC. It codes for CASSKAVEGPSSYNEQFF.

This clone was counted ten times or more. This chain connects TRBV14 to TRBJ2-7; 8 bases align to TRBD1. J gave up 5 bases and V 2 bases, and 11 bases lay outside the gene matches. CDR3 length equals 16 residues. Per germline, CDR1 SGHDN and CDR2 FVKESK. The CDR3 region is CASSQFMGQESNEQYF. For the CDR3, the DNA is TGTGCCAGCAGCCAATTTATGGGACAGGAGAGTAACGAGCAGTACTTC.

This clone was recorded once. The rearrangement joins TRBV6-6 to TRBJ2-7; TRBD1 might be the D (6 bases). The CDR3 covers 13 residues. V dropped 4 bases and J dropped 5 bases, with 12 bases sitting between them. CDR1 is MNHNY and CDR2 is SVGAGI in the germline V gene (reference sequence). This CDR3 is CASSSSQGNEQYF. Here the CDR3 DNA reads TGTGCCAGCAGTTCATCACAGGGTAACGAGCAGTACTTC.

The chain combines TRBV5-4 with TRBJ2-5, with 9 bases lining up with TRBD1. After removal of 6 bases from V and 5 bases from J, the junction contained 11 bases not matched to a gene. Germline V CDR1 and CDR2: SGHNT, YYREEE (reference sequence). CDR3 length equals 15 residues. The DNA for the CDR3 is TGTGCCAGCACCCCGGGACAGGGAGGTGTGGAGACCCAGTACTTC. This gives the protein CASTPGQGGVETQYF.

The chain combines TRBV28 with TRBJ1-6; a weak D match, TRBD1 (5 bases). Germline-derived CDR1 and CDR2 are MDHEN and SYDVKM. CDR3 length: 12 residues. Trimming cost V 6 bases and J 9 bases, with 9 bases left between them. The CDR3 protein is CASSQGGSPLHF. The DNA for the CDR3 is TGTGCCAGCAGCCAGGGAGGTTCACCCCTCCACTTT.

This clone occurred once. The V call is TRBV27, the J call TRBJ1-1; TRBD1 is a possible D gene (5 bases). The germline V and J ends were trimmed by 8 bases and 5 bases, with 21 bases remaining between them. From germline, CDR1 is MNHEY and CDR2 SMNVEV (reference sequence). The CDR3 runs to 15 residues. DNA of the CDR3: TGTGCCAGCGCCTCCCCCGACAGTCATAGGACTGAAGCTTTCTTT. This gives the protein CASASPDSHRTEAFF.

The V call is TRBV18, the J call TRBJ1-3, with 7 bases that match TRBD1. The CDR3 covers 13 residues. V trimming: 3 bases; J trimming: 4 bases; junction bases outside the gene matches: 0. Looked up from germline, CDR1 is KGHSH and CDR2 is LQKENI. CDR3 loop: CASSPGQGNTIYF. The CDR3 coding sequence is TGTGCCAGCTCACCGGGACAGGGAAACACCATATATTTT.

The chain combines TRBV9 with TRBJ2-2, with 13 bases that match TRBD2. This CDR3 contains 17 residues. CDR1 is SGDLS and CDR2 is YYNGEE in the germline V gene. The junction had 5 bases not matched to a gene; V was cut back by 1 base and J by 5 bases. In nucleotides, the CDR3 is TGTGCCAGCAGCGTACGGGGACTAGCGGGAAAAACCGGGGAGCTGTTTTTT. Translated, it gives CASSVRGLAGKTGELFF. The full variable domain, its missing parts supplied by reference TRBV9 and TRBJ2-2, is DSGVTQTPKHLITATGQRVTLRCSPRSGDLSVYWYQQSLDQGLQFLIQYYNGEERAKGNILERFSAQQFPDLHSELNLSSLELGDSALYFCASSVRGLAGKTGELFFGEGSRLTVL.

DNA for the CDR3: TGCGCCAGCAGCCCCGACAGGGAAGATACGCAGTATTTT. This sequence encodes CASSPDREDTQYF. This chain uses TRBV5-1 with TRBJ2-3, with TRBD1 matching 7 bases. Germline CDR1 is SGHRS and CDR2 is YFSETQ. This CDR3 has 13 residues. J lost 5 bases, V lost 4 bases, and 4 bases had no gene match.

V gene TRBV28 combines with J gene TRBJ1-5, with D maybe TRBD1 (6 bases). The ends were cut back, 10 bases at V and 3 bases at J, with 13 bases in the middle. CDR1 MDHEN and CDR2 SYDVKM come from the germline V gene. This CDR3 region has 13 residues. CDR3 in amino acids: CATNTGFNQPQHF. The CDR3 nucleotides read TGTGCCACAAATACAGGGTTCAATCAGCCCCAGCATTTT. Combining the CDR3 with reference TRBV28 and TRBJ1-5 gives the whole variable domain DVKVTQSSRYLVKRTGEKVFLECVQDMDHENMFWYRQDPGLGLRLIYFSYDVKMKEKGDIPEGYSVSREKKERFSLILESASTNQTSMYLCATNTGFNQPQHFGDGTRLSIL.

The rearrangement joins TRBV19 to TRBJ1-1; D call uncertain. This CDR3 region has 15 residues. The germline gives CDR1 LNHDA, CDR2 SQIVND (reference sequence). Trimming removed 3 bases from V and 4 bases from J, with 15 bases in between. CDR3 region: CASSIPPGSGTEAFF. The CDR3 DNA sequence: TGTGCCAGTAGTATCCCTCCTGGTTCAGGCACTGAAGCTTTCTTT.

This chain joins TRBV6-1 and TRBJ1-6; TRBD1 aligns across 10 bases. With V trimmed by 4 bases and J by 0 bases, 6 bases remained unmatched. From germline, CDR1 is MNHNS and CDR2 SASEGT. The CDR3 is 18 amino acids. CDR3: CASSVSGQGSSYNSPLHF. CDR3 nucleotide sequence: TGTGCCAGCAGTGTATCGGGACAGGGGAGCTCCTATAATTCACCCCTCCACTTT.

Points on this clone: The junction does not match germline at one end; this may be a read error. The chain combines TRBV7-2 with TRBJ2-7, with 7 bases matching TRBD2. The CDR3 contains 12 residues. The germline CDR1 and CDR2 sequences are SGHTA and FQGNSA. In DNA form, the CDR3 reads TGTGCCAGCAGCGTAGCTAGCGGTGAGCAGTACTTC. Its protein is CASSVASGEQYF.

The chain joins TRBV6-5 to TRBJ2-7, with 7 bases lining up with TRBD1. This CDR3 region has 14 residues. From germline, CDR1 is MNHEY and CDR2 SVGAGI. Losses at the gene ends were 6 bases for V and 0 bases for J; bases not matched to a gene: 5. DNA for the CDR3: TGTGCCAGCAGAACGGGACAGAGCTCCTACGAGCAGTACTTC. Protein: CASRTGQSSYEQYF.

This chain links TRBV28 with TRBJ2-7; 12 bases fit TRBD2. The germline V gene has CDR1 MDHEN and CDR2 SYDVKM. This CDR3 comprises 17 residues. V lost 3 bases, J lost 12 bases, and 18 bases stayed unmatched. The chain's CDR3 is CASSFQRGTSGWLKTYF. The CDR3 coding sequence is TGTGCCAGCAGTTTTCAGAGGGGGACTAGCGGGTGGTTAAAAACGTACTTC.